A selection of T cell receptor beta chains follows, all from one sample in a study of T-cell reconstitution after alpha-beta-depleted transplantation in children. One entry per CDR3 protein, called by TCRdb with MiXCR from the PCR reads. The table lists nearly 400,000 distinct CDR3 sequences, around 20% of them singletons. The sequencing here drew on PBMCs from the stem cell graft donor, taken from the stem cell graft. These receptors originate from a human donor who donated a stem cell graft to a child with acute myeloid leukemia. Each CDR3 is given with its conserved first and last residue. A D gene is named only where the DNA matches it firmly. Rows give clone size only sometimes, using once, few, many, or a class for an expanded clone.

size	D	V	J	DNA	CDR3
many	TRBD1	TRBV25-1	TRBJ2-5	TGTGCCAGCACTCAGACAGGGGGCTATGAGACCCAGTACTTC	CASTQTGGYETQYF
few	NA	TRBV19	TRBJ2-5	TGTGCCAGTAGTACCCCGGGGGCGAAAGGAGAGACCCAGTACTTC	CASSTPGAKGETQYF
NA	TRBD2	TRBV11-2	TRBJ2-1	TGTGCCAGCAGCGCAGTAGCGGGAGGCCCATACAATGAGCAGTTCTTC	CASSAVAGGPYNEQFF
NA	NA	TRBV28	TRBJ2-7	TGTGCCAGCACCCCAGCGCGGGACGAGCAGTACTTC	CASTPARDEQYF
many	NA	TRBV7-2	TRBJ2-7	TGTGCCAGCAGCCGCACAGGGCGTCGCACCTACGAGCAGTACTTC	CASSRTGRRTYEQYF
few	NA	TRBV20-1	TRBJ1-4	TGCAGTGCTAGAGATCTATCAACTAATGAAAAACTGTTTTTT	CSARDLSTNEKLFF
many	NA	TRBV29-1	TRBJ2-7	TGCAGCGTTGGGCCTTGGGACTCCTACGAGCAGTACTTC	CSVGPWDSYEQYF
few	NA	TRBV5-1	TRBJ2-2	TGCGCCAGCAGCTTGGCCGTCGCAGGGCTTACCGGGGAGCTGTTTTTT	CASSLAVAGLTGELFF
many	NA	TRBV20-1	TRBJ2-4	TGCAGTGCTAGAGAGGGGTTAAAACTAGCAGAAGATAGAGGAATAGCCAAAAACATTCAGTACTTC	CSAREGLKLAEDRGIAKNIQYF
few	NA	TRBV6-2/TRBV6-3	TRBJ2-7	TGTGCCAGCAGTTACTTTGGAGGTGGCACCTACGAGCAGTACTTC	CASSYFGGGTYEQYF
once	NA	TRBV5-4	TRBJ1-2	TGTGCCAGCAGCTTGGCAGGGGAGGGTGGCTACACCTTC	CASSLAGEGGYTF
few	NA	TRBV24-1	TRBJ2-3	TGTGCCACCAGTTTCGGCCAACGCACAGATACGCAGTATTTT	CATSFGQRTDTQYF
NA	TRBD2	TRBV7-7	TRBJ2-1	TGTGCTAGCAGCTTCGGGGTTACAGCGGGAGTGGACAATGAGCAGTTCTTC	CASSFGVTAGVDNEQFF
many	NA	TRBV20-1	TRBJ2-3	TGCAGTGCTAGGGACAGCGGGCCCGTCGCAGATACGCAGTATTTT	CSARDSGPVADTQYF
many	TRBD2	TRBV20-1	TRBJ2-1	TGCAGTGCAAATAGCGGGAGTTCCTACAATGAGCAGTTCTTC	CSANSGSSYNEQFF
few	NA	TRBV4-1	TRBJ2-1	TGCGCCAGCAGCCAAGATGCCGGTTACAATGAGCAGTTCTTC	CASSQDAGYNEQFF
many	TRBD2	TRBV12-3/TRBV12-4	TRBJ2-1	TGTGCCAGCAGGGTAGCGGGAGGTTCTTACAATGAGCAGTTCTTC	CASRVAGGSYNEQFF
NA	NA	TRBV21-1	TRBJ2-1	TGTGCCAGCAGCGGCGCGCGTAACCAAACCTACAATGAGCAGTTCTTC	CASSGARNQTYNEQFF
NA	TRBD2	TRBV29-1	TRBJ2-5	TGCAGCGTTTTCGGCGGGAGTGGAGAGACCCAGTACTTC	CSVFGGSGETQYF
many	TRBD2	TRBV6-4	TRBJ2-2	TGTGCCAGCAGTGGGCTAGCGGGAGGAACCGGGGAGCTGTTTTTT	CASSGLAGGTGELFF
few	NA	TRBV29-1	TRBJ1-1	TGCAGCGCGGGACGGGGGAACACTGAAGCTTTCTTT	CSAGRGNTEAFF
few	TRBD1	TRBV4-1	TRBJ2-7	TGCGCCAGCAGACGGACCGGGACAGGAGTCTACGAGCAGTACTTC	CASRRTGTGVYEQYF
few	NA	TRBV7-2	TRBJ2-3	TGTGCCAGCAGCTTAGCGGGAAACACCTTTAGCACAGATACGCAGTATTTT	CASSLAGNTFSTDTQYF
NA	TRBD1	TRBV2	TRBJ2-1	TGTGCCAGCAGTGTCGAGGACAGGTTCTACAATGAGCAGTTCTTC	CASSVEDRFYNEQFF
NA	NA	TRBV27	TRBJ2-7	TGTGCCAGCAGTTTAAGGGCAGCAAACTACGAGCAGTACTTC	CASSLRAANYEQYF
many	NA	TRBV6-6	TRBJ1-2	TGTGCCAGCAGTTTTAGGACCTATGGCTACACCTTC	CASSFRTYGYTF
few	NA	TRBV25-1	TRBJ2-3	TGTGCCAGCAGTGAATTTAAGGAGAGGGCGGGGACGCAGTATTTT	CASSEFKERAGTQYF
many	TRBD2	TRBV28	TRBJ2-2	TGTGCCAGCGGGGGGGAGTATGACACCGGGGAGCTGTTTTTT	CASGGEYDTGELFF
once	TRBD2	TRBV2	TRBJ2-1	TGTGCCAGCAGGGGGACTAGCGGGAGGAACAATGAGCAGTTCTTC	CASRGTSGRNNEQFF
many	TRBD2	TRBV12-3/TRBV12-4	TRBJ2-1	TGTGCCAGCAGTTCCTCGCGGGAGGAGTTCTACAATGAGCAGTTCTTC	CASSSSREEFYNEQFF
NA	TRBD1	TRBV15	TRBJ1-4	TGTGCCACCAGCAGAGTAACCCAGGGGGATGAAAAACTGTTTTTT	CATSRVTQGDEKLFF
few	NA	TRBV5-1	TRBJ2-7	TGCGCCAGCAGACCGGGACGGGACTACGAGCAGTACTTC	CASRPGRDYEQYF
NA	TRBD2	TRBV27	TRBJ2-7	TGTGCCAGTTCTGTCCTAGCGGGAAGGAGCTCCTACGAGCAGTACTTC	CASSVLAGRSSYEQYF
few	TRBD1	TRBV20-1	TRBJ1-5	TGCAGTGCTAGAGAGGCTGCAGGGGGACTCAATCAGCCCCAGCATTTT	CSAREAAGGLNQPQHF
NA	NA	TRBV6-2/TRBV6-3	TRBJ2-5	TGTGCCAGCAGTGGGGCAGGAGGGGGAGAGACCCAGTACTTC	CASSGAGGGETQYF
few	NA	TRBV4-1	TRBJ1-2	TGCGCCAGCAGCCGTGATGGAGGGCTGGCTAACTATGGCTACACCTTC	CASSRDGGLANYGYTF